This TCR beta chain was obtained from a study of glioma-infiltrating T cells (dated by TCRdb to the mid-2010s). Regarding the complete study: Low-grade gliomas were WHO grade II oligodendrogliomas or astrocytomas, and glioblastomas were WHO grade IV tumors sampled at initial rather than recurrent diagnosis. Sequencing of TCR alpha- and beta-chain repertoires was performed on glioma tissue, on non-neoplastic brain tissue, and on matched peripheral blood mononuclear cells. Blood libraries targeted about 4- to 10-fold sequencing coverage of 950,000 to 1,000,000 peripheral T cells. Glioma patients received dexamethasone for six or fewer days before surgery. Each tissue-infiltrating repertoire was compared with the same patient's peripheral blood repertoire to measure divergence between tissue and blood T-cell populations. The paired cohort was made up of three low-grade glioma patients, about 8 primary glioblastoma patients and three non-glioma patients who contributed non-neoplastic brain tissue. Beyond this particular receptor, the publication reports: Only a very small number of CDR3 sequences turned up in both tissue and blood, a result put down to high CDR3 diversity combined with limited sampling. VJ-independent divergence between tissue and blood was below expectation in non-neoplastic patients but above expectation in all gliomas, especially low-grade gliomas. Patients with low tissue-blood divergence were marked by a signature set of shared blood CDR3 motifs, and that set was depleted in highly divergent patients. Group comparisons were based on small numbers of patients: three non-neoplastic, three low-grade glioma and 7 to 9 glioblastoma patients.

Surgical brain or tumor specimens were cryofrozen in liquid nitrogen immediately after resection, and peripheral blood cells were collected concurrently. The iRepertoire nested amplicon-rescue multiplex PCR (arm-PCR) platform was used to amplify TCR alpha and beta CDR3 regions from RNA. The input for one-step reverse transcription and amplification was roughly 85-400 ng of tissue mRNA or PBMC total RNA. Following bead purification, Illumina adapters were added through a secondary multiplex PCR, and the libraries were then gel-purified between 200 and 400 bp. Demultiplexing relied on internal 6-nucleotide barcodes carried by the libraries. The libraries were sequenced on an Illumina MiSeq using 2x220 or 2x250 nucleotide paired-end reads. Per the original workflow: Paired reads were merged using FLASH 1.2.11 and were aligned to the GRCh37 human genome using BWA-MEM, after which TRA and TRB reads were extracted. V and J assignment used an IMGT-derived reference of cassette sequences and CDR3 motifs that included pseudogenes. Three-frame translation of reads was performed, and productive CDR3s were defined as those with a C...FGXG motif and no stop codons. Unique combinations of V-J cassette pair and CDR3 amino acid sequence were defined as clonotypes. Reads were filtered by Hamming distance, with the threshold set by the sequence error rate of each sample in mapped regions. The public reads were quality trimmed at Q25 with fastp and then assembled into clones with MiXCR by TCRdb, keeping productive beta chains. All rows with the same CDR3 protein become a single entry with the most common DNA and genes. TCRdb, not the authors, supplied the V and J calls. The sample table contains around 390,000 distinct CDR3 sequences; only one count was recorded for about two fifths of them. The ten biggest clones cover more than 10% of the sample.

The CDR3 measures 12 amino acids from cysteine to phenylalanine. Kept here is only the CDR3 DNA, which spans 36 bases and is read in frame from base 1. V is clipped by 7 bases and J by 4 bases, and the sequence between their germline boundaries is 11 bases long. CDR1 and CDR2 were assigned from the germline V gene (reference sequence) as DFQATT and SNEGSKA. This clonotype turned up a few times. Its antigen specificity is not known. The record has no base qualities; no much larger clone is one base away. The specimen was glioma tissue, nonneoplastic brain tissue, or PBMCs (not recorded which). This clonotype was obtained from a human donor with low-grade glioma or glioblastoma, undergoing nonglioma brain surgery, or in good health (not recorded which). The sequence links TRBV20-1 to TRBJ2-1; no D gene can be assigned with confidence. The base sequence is TGCAGTGTAAGGGCCTCGTACAATGAGCAGTTCTTC. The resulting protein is CSVRASYNEQFF.